In its sample, the clone carrying this T cell receptor beta chain was seen a few times. Its antigen is currently unknown. The CDR3 totals 15 residues. Deletions cut 2 bases from V and 7 bases from J, with 18 bases between. Germline lookup yields CDR1 SGHNT and CDR2 YENEEA. Sample treatment: roughly nine-day PBMC culture with coronavirus spike peptide pools or control peptides (ViraFEST assay). PBMCs were cultured at around 2 million per well with 10 IU/ml IL-2 and approximately 10 ug/ml peptide pools. The source of the sample is a study of vaccination and CD4 T cells after COVID-19. The Oncomine TCR Beta short-read assay sequenced DNA from cultured CD4+ T cells. TCRdb used MiXCR to reprocess the PCR reads, holding one entry per CDR3 protein. This table has under 20,000 distinct CDR3 sequences, about half appearing once.

This receptor was identified in a human donor who had recovered from COVID-19. The source material was CD4+ T cells from blood, cultured in vitro, sampled after SARS-CoV-2 vaccination. V gene TRBV11-3 combines with J gene TRBJ2-7; possibly TRBD1 for D (5 bases). CDR3 in amino acids: CASSLSGAPQVEQYF. The CDR3, as DNA: TGTGCCAGCAGCTTAAGTGGGGCACCACAGGTAGAGCAGTACTTC.